Listed here are 31 T cell receptor beta chains from one sample, sequenced in a study of T cells in Graves' hyperthyroidism and ophthalmopathy. From RNA transcripts, TCR beta CDR3 regions were amplified. When the TCR CDR3 underwent first-round RT-PCR, the HTBI primer set was used. MiXCR was run by TCRdb on the multiplex PCR reads, yielding one entry per CDR3 protein. The sample has more than 300,000 distinct CDR3 sequences; 17% are singletons. Sequenced input: blood. Every receptor here comes from a woman younger than 45 with Graves' hyperthyroidism that later progressed to Graves' ophthalmopathy.

This clonotype has just a few counts. The V gene is TRBV12-3 or TRBV12-4, the J gene TRBJ2-3; D is ambiguous. CDR3 length: 13 residues. Trimming left V 3 bases short and J 5 bases short, with 9 bases between. CDR3: CASSFPPVDTQYF. The CDR3 DNA follows: TGTGCCAGCAGTTTCCCCCCGGTAGATACGCAGTATTTT.

The chain links TRBV20-1 to TRBJ1-5; D remains unclear. V lost 5 bases to trimming and J lost 0 bases, with 11 bases between them. The CDR3 runs 14 residues. CDR1 and CDR2 (germline): DFQATT, SNEGSKA (reference sequence). DNA for the CDR3: TGCAGTGCTGCGGACGGATATAGCAATCAGCCCCAGCATTTT. The encoded protein is CSAADGYSNQPQHF.

The table lists this clonotype with a few counts. J is TRBJ1-1 and V is TRBV10-2; unclear D gene. This CDR3 has 14 residues. The V gene's germline CDR1 is WSHSY and CDR2 SAAADI. Trimming pared 4 bases from V and 2 bases from J, leaving 11 bases between. CDR3 nucleotide sequence: TGCGCCAGCAGTGTATTGATACGAAACACTGAAGCTTTCTTT. It encodes CASSVLIRNTEAFF.

In its sample, this clonotype was seen many times. The chain uses TRBV4-1 and TRBJ2-7, with 7 bases lining up with TRBD2. The CDR3 is 16 amino acids. J gave up 0 bases and V 3 bases, and 8 bases lay outside the gene matches. Germline loops: CDR1 MGHRA, CDR2 YSYEKL. CDR3 nucleotide sequence: TGCGCCAGCAGCCAGAGCGTGGGACTATTCTCCTACGAGCAGTACTTC. It specifies CASSQSVGLFSYEQYF.

On this clonotype itself: A much larger clone lies one base from this, so it may be a read error. The CDR3 DNA reads as TGTGCCAGCGGCGACGGACCAGCTAACTATGGCTACACCTTC. Protein sequence: CASGDGPANYGYTF. The chain combines TRBV11-2 with TRBJ1-2, with D uncertain. Trimming took 8 bases from V and 0 from J, leaving 13 bases between them. This CDR3 contains 14 residues. Germline V gene lookup returns CDR1 SGHAT and CDR2 FQNNGV.

This clonotype was recorded at least ten times. The rearrangement uses TRBV7-2 and TRBJ2-7; D remains unclear. Trimming stripped 1 base from V and 2 bases from J, with 18 bases between. The CDR3 is made up of 17 amino acids. Germline loops: CDR1 SGHTA, CDR2 FQGNSA. The CDR3 nucleotides read TGTGCCAGCAGCTTAGTAGTAGGACGAGCCGAAACCTACGAGCAGTACTTC. Translating gives CASSLVVGRAETYEQYF.

The V and J genes are TRBV7-9 and TRBJ2-2; D perhaps matches TRBD1 (6 bases). V shed 4 bases and J shed 3 bases, with 15 bases lying between them. This CDR3 has 16 amino acids. Germline CDR1 reads SEHNR; CDR2 reads FQNEAQ (reference sequence). The CDR3 DNA follows: TGTGCCAGCAGCTCACAGGGAATTCGGGACACCGGGGAGCTGTTTTTT. Translating it yields CASSSQGIRDTGELFF.

This clonotype was picked up a small number of times. The chain has TRBV4-1 and TRBJ2-3; no clear D gene. The CDR3 consists of 14 residues. The germline V gene has CDR1 MGHRA and CDR2 YSYEKL. V lost 1 base, J lost 3 bases, and 8 bases lay in between. The CDR3 is CASSQGVGTDTQYF. The CDR3 region has the DNA TGCGCCAGCAGCCAAGGGGTAGGAACAGATACGCAGTATTTT.

This clonotype was observed a handful of times. This chain uses TRBV30 with TRBJ2-6; D perhaps matches TRBD1 (6 bases). The CDR3 runs 18 residues. Trimming stripped 2 bases from V and 0 bases from J, with 17 bases between. In germline, CDR1 is GTSNPN, CDR2 SVGIG (reference sequence). Written as DNA, the CDR3 is TGTGCCTGGAGTCCTCTGGACAGACGATTCTCTGGGGCCAACGTCCTGACTTTC. This sequence encodes CAWSPLDRRFSGANVLTF.

This clonotype was counted at least ten times. The J gene is TRBJ1-3, the V gene TRBV12-3 or TRBV12-4; D gene unclear. The V end lost 4 bases, the J end lost 4 bases, and 5 bases lay between the germline ends. The CDR3 covers 12 residues. CDR3 loop: CASSYVGNTIYF. For the CDR3, the DNA is TGTGCCAGCAGTTACGTCGGAAACACCATATATTTT.

This clonotype was counted between two and nine times. The V and J genes are TRBV7-2 and TRBJ2-1; 8 nucleotides line up with TRBD2. The length of the CDR3 is 16 residues. Germline loops: CDR1 SGHTA, CDR2 FQGNSA. V gave up 5 bases and J gave up 4 bases; unmatched junction bases: 10. The DNA of the CDR3 is TGTGCCAGCAGCCCCCACGTAGCGGGACTATACAATGAGCAGTTCTTC. It encodes CASSPHVAGLYNEQFF.

V gene TRBV7-8 combines with J gene TRBJ1-1; D not resolved. The germline V gene encodes CDR1 SGHVS and CDR2 FQNEAQ. The germline V and J ends were trimmed by 1 base and 4 bases, with 10 bases remaining between them. The CDR3 is made up of 14 amino acids. The CDR3 reads CASSLGVVGTEAFF. CDR3 coding DNA: TGTGCCAGCAGCTTAGGGGTAGTTGGCACTGAAGCTTTCTTT.

Points on this clonotype: This may be a read error, as it is one base from a much larger clone. The chain couples TRBV20-1 to TRBJ2-1; D is perhaps TRBD2 (5 bases). This CDR3 comprises 16 residues. The germline V gene has CDR1 DFQATT and CDR2 SNEGSKA (reference sequence). This CDR3 is CSASRRVASSCNEQFF. The CDR3 DNA reads TGCAGTGCTAGCCGGCGGGTAGCGTCGTCCTGCAATGAGCAGTTCTTC.

This clonotype has just a few counts. The V call is TRBV6-5, the J call TRBJ2-5; D is unclear. The CDR3 is made up of 14 amino acids. The germline gives CDR1 MNHEY, CDR2 SVGAGI. Between the trimmed V and J ends, which lost 0 bases and 1 base, there was a span of 6 bases. DNA for the CDR3: TGTGCCAGCAGTTACTCTACACCCCAAGAGACCCAGTACTTC. It codes for CASSYSTPQETQYF.

This chain joins TRBV4-1 and TRBJ2-7, with 9 bases aligning to TRBD2. Trimming took 1 base from V and 6 from J; bases not matched to a gene: 16. The germline gives CDR1 MGHRA, CDR2 YSYEKL. The CDR3 covers 18 residues. Written as DNA, the CDR3 is TGCGCCAGCAGCCAAGGGCCGACTAGCGGAACCAGGTCTCCCGAGCAGTACTTC. Amino acid sequence: CASSQGPTSGTRSPEQYF.

On this clonotype: One end of the junction is discordant with germline, which a read error may explain. This sequence joins TRBV4-1 and TRBJ2-2; D possibly corresponds to TRBD1 (6 bases). In germline, CDR1 is MGHRA, CDR2 YSYEKL. This CDR3 region has 16 residues. DNA of the CDR3: TGCGCCAGCAGTCAAGGCAGGGGAAGAGACACCGGGGAGCTGTTTTTT. Translated: CASSQGRGRDTGELFF.

This clonotype was recorded a few times. The chain links TRBV30 to TRBJ1-4; no reliable D call. This CDR3 region has 11 residues. Between the trimmed V and J ends, which lost 0 bases and 8 bases, there was a span of 4 bases. Germline CDR1 reads GTSNPN; CDR2 reads SVGIG (reference sequence). The CDR3 loop reads CAWSVNEKLFF. CDR3 coding DNA: TGTGCCTGGAGTGTAAACGAAAAACTGTTTTTT.

A word on this clonotype: The germline gene is not matched at one end of the junction; a read error may be the cause. The rearrangement uses TRBV5-1 and TRBJ2-7; 9 bases map to TRBD1. This CDR3 has 16 residues. The germline V gene has CDR1 SGHRS and CDR2 YFSETQ. The CDR3 nucleotides read TGTGCCAGCAGCTTAATAGGGACAGGGTATGAAGGCGAGCAGTACTTC. Translation gives CASSLIGTGYEGEQYF. Filled out from reference TRBV5-1 and TRBJ2-7, the complete variable domain reads KAGVTQTPRYLIKTRGQQVTLSCSPISGHRSVSWYQQTPGQGLQFLFEYFSETQRNKGNFPGRFSGRQFSNSRSEMNVSTLELGDSALYLCASSLIGTGYEGEQYFGPGTRLTVT.

This clonotype was found many times. The chain combines TRBV7-9 with TRBJ2-7; D is perhaps TRBD2 (5 bases). This CDR3 has 13 residues. V was cut by 2 bases and J by 3 bases, with 8 bases left in between. From germline, CDR1 is SEHNR and CDR2 FQNEAQ (reference sequence). The CDR3 is CASSLLGVYEQYF. Here the CDR3 DNA reads TGTGCCAGCAGCTTACTGGGAGTCTACGAGCAGTACTTC. Full variable domain (rest looked up from reference TRBV7-9 and TRBJ2-7): DTGVSQNPRHKITKRGQNVTFRCDPISEHNRLYWYRQTLGQGPEFLTYFQNEAQLEKSRLLSDRFSAERPKGSFSTLEIQRTEQGDSAMYLCASSLLGVYEQYFGPGTRLTVT.

This clonotype has at least ten counts. DNA of the CDR3: TGTGCCAGCAGTTTCGTACCCACCGGGGAGCTGTTTTTT. Residues: CASSFVPTGELFF. The chain is built from TRBV12-3 or TRBV12-4 and TRBJ2-2, with no clear D. This CDR3 has 13 residues. Trimming shortened V by 3 bases and J by 4 bases, and 6 bases separated the two germline ends.

This clonotype was recorded many times. The gene calls are TRBV27 and TRBJ2-5, with 8 positions matching TRBD1. Germline V gene data show CDR1 as MNHEY and CDR2 as SMNVEV (reference sequence). The J segment lost 5 bases and the V segment lost 3 bases, leaving 11 bases of the junction unmatched. The CDR3 sequence is 16 residues long. The CDR3 bases are TGTGCCAGCAGTTTGAACCAGGGGGCCTTCGGGGAGACCCAGTACTTC. The encoded protein is CASSLNQGAFGETQYF.

This clonotype was seen only a few times. This chain links TRBV12-3 or TRBV12-4 with TRBJ1-3, with a tentative D call TRBD1 (5 bases). V lost 3 bases and J 0 bases, leaving 9 bases between the germline ends. The CDR3 has 15 residues. CDR3 in DNA: TGTGCCAGCAGTTTTCGACAGTCCTCTGGAAACACCATATATTTT. This gives the protein CASSFRQSSGNTIYF.

This clonotype was seen at least ten times. The chain employs TRBV27 and TRBJ1-1; TRBD1 might be the D (6 bases). The V end was cut by 0 bases, the J end by 1 base, with 9 bases between. CDR3 length: 15 amino acids. Germline loops: CDR1 MNHEY, CDR2 SMNVEV (reference sequence). The CDR3 loop reads CASSLSRQENTEAFF. CDR3 nucleotide sequence: TGTGCCAGCAGTTTATCCCGACAGGAGAACACTGAAGCTTTCTTT.

This clonotype has more than one count but fewer than ten. V usage is TRBV29-1 and J usage is TRBJ1-2, with 10 nucleotides matching TRBD1. V trimming: 4 bases; J trimming: 2 bases; junction bases outside the gene matches: 4. Germline V CDR1 and CDR2: SQVTM, ANQGSEA. The CDR3 contains 14 residues. This CDR3 is CSVGGQGGNYGYTF. The CDR3 DNA follows: TGCAGCGTTGGCGGACAGGGGGGGAACTATGGCTACACCTTC. The full variable domain, with the rest looked up from reference TRBV29-1 and TRBJ1-2, is SAVISQKPSRDICQRGTSLTIQCQVDSQVTMMFWYRQQPGQSLTLIATANQGSEATYESGFVIDKFPISRPNLTFSTLTVSNMSPEDSSIYLCSVGGQGGNYGYTFGSGTRLTVV.

There are many counts of this clonotype. The chain uses TRBV2 and TRBJ2-3; possibly TRBD1 for D (6 bases). Germline V gives CDR1 SNHLY, CDR2 FYNNEI. With 3 bases removed from V and 0 bases from J, the gap between germline ends came to 7 bases. This CDR3 has 14 residues. The CDR3 sequence is CASSDGTSTDTQYF. The CDR3 nucleotides are TGTGCCAGCAGTGACGGGACAAGCACAGATACGCAGTATTTT.

Comment on this clonotype: A much larger clone differs from this one at a single base, so this may be a read error. The chain joins TRBV19 to TRBJ2-2; D is perhaps TRBD2 (6 bases). Germline CDR1 is LNHDA and CDR2 is SQIVND (reference sequence). The CDR3 has 14 residues. The CDR3 sequence: CASSTRLEVGGLFF. The CDR3 coding sequence is TGTGCCAGTAGTACCAGACTAGAGGTCGGGGGGCTGTTTTTT.

This clonotype was seen ten or more times. The chain is built from TRBV15 and TRBJ2-5; TRBD2 agrees at 10 bases. CDR3 length: 15 residues. Trimming at V came to 5 bases and at J to 0 bases, leaving 3 bases not matched to a gene. Germline lookup yields CDR1 LNHNV and CDR2 YYDKDF (reference sequence). The CDR3 DNA is TGTGCCACCAGCCCCAGCGGGGGGGACCAAGAGACCCAGTACTTC. It yields the protein CATSPSGGDQETQYF.

Ten or more counts support this clonotype. The gene calls are TRBV6-1 and TRBJ1-5; D is ambiguous. The CDR3 consists of 13 residues. From germline, CDR1 is MNHNS and CDR2 SASEGT. Between the trimmed V and J ends, which lost 6 bases and 2 bases, there was a span of 8 bases. CDR3 in DNA: TGTGCCAGCAGACAGTGGGGCAATCAGCCCCAGCATTTT. It translates to CASRQWGNQPQHF.

This clonotype has at least ten counts. The rearrangement links TRBV10-3 to TRBJ2-7; TRBD1 matches 8 bases. V was clipped by 6 bases and J by 3 bases; unmatched bases: 16. CDR1 is ENHRY, CDR2 SYGVKD, per germline. The CDR3 spans 17 residues. This CDR3 reads CAISKTGAAVIYYEQYF. The DNA for the CDR3 is TGTGCCATCAGCAAGACAGGGGCGGCAGTGATATACTACGAGCAGTACTTC.

The gene calls are TRBV19 and TRBJ2-4, with D perhaps matching TRBD1 (6 bases). Trimming cost V 5 bases and J 0 bases, with 20 bases left between them. The germline V gene encodes CDR1 LNHDA and CDR2 SQIVND (reference sequence). This CDR3 region has 18 residues. CDR3 sequence reads: CASSLLGHSTEAKNIQYF. CDR3 nucleotide sequence: TGTGCCAGTAGTCTTCTGGGACACTCCACGGAAGCCAAAAACATTCAGTACTTC.

The chain links TRBV12-3 or TRBV12-4 to TRBJ2-1; D not certain. V dropped 7 bases and J dropped 10 bases, with 14 bases sitting between them. This CDR3 comprises 12 residues. The CDR3 sequence is CASTTNSDEQFF. As DNA, the CDR3 is TGTGCCAGCACCACAAACTCGGACGAGCAGTTCTTC.